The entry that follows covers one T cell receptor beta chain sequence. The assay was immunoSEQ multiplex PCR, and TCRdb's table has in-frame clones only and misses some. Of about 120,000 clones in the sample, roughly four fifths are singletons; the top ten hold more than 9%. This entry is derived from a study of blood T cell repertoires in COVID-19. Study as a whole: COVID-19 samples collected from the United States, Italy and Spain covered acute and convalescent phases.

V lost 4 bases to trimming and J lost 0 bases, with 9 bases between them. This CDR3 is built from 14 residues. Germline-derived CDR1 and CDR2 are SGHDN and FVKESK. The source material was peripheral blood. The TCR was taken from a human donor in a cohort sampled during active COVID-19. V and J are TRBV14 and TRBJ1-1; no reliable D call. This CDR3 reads CASSLMGMNTEAFF. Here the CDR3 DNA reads TGTGCCAGCAGCCTAATGGGCATGAACACTGAAGCTTTCTTT. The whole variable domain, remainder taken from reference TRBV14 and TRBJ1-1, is EAGVTQFPSHSVIEKGQTVTLRCDPISGHDNLYWYRRVMGKEIKFLLHFVKESKQDESGMPNNRFLAERTGGTYSTLKVQPAELEDSGVYFCASSLMGMNTEAFFGQGTRLTVV.